This T cell receptor beta chain comes out of a study of T cells in localized non-small cell lung cancer (dated by TCRdb to 2020 to 2021). About the investigation overall: The study examined T cell repertoires in under 300 patients with early-stage NSCLC and compared tumors with uninvolved tumor-adjacent lungs. All 230 or so NSCLC patients in the cohort were treatment-naive and had localized lung tumors that were resected. NSCLC patients had a mean age of roughly 69 years, and fewer than 150 were male and some 98 female.

With respect to this clone: Its target antigen remains unknown. No much larger clone is present one base from it, and per-base qualities are unavailable.

From the cysteine through the phenylalanine, the CDR3 covers 14 amino acids. The retained sequence is limited to the CDR3, 42 bases, with the frame set at the first base. The germline V gene (reference sequence) specifies GTSNPN as CDR1 and SVGIG as CDR2. V is clipped by 6 bases and J by 4 bases, and the sequence between their germline boundaries is 18 bases long. At diagnosis, tumor, uninvolved tumor-adjacent lung and peripheral blood were collected and then preserved as a mix of FFPE and fresh-frozen material. Blood samples were analyzed as peripheral blood mononuclear cells for TCR repertoire profiling. TCR beta CDR3 regions were sequenced from DNA using the immunoSEQ Assay. As for how the authors treated the data: To compute T cell density, TCR beta template counts were normalized to usable DNA, which was estimated by amplifying housekeeping genes. Richness was estimated using the preseqR package, with extrapolation to 400,000 templates for PBMC samples and to 120,000 templates for tissue samples. Clonality was calculated as one minus Pielou's evenness. Differential abundance testing on productive amino-acid clonotypes, with a minimum total count of 5 and an alpha of 0.1, was used to identify tissue-enriched TCRs. The Jaccard Index and the Morisita Overlap Index were used to quantify repertoire overlap between compartments. TCR beta CDR3s were clustered by GLIPH together with public tetramer-defined viral CDR3s, and at least three viral sequences plus V-gene enrichment were required for viral motifs. TCRdb took over this immuneACCESS table, retaining in-frame rearrangements with V and J assigned. Such tables are incomplete; in checked studies, under half of the missing clones stem from an unresolved V gene, and the remainder is unexplained. That table furnishes V, J and clone size, whereas the DNA furnished D and trimming. This sample is represented by around 100,000 clones; approximately 86% of them were singletons. The leading ten clones occupy approximately 15% of the sample.

Study-wide findings and limitations: Since the design was exploratory, TCR variables were selected using unadjusted p-values with no false-discovery rate correction. Longer overall survival was associated with higher T cell density in blood, whereas shorter survival was associated with higher clonality in adjacent lung. Multi-region tumor sequencing was not performed, so intratumor heterogeneity could not be excluded. The highest T cell clonality was observed in uninvolved tumor-adjacent lung, where clonality exceeded that of tumor, suggesting that antigenic responses were more focused in uninvolved tumor-adjacent lung. A median of about 55 of the top 100 tumor clones were detected in paired uninvolved adjacent lung, and around 30 of these tumor clones were also found among the top 100 clones of the paired uninvolved adjacent lung.

The TCR originated in a man aged 40 to 70 with stage I squamous cell lung carcinoma. This material consisted of peripheral blood, taken before any cancer treatment. The chain joins TRBV30 to TRBJ1-1; the D gene is perhaps TRBD1, from 6 matching bases. The nucleotide sequence is TGTGCCTGTAAGGTTCGGGGGCTTGTCACTGAAGCTTTCTTT. Translated, this is CACKVRGLVTEAFF.